This TCR beta chain was observed in a study of cytomegalovirus exposure and HLA in healthy donors. Whole-study context: The same platform as the roughly 700 first-cohort repertoires was used for the roughly 130 validation repertoires, a later analysis reported.

This clone occurred a few times. Its matching antigen is unknown. Here immunoSEQ multiplex PCR was the method, and the copy in TCRdb shows in-frame clones only, minus some. The sample includes about 220,000 clones, approximately 90% of them seen just once. Separate from the approximately 670-subject first cohort was the roughly 130-subject validation cohort, to which the donors belonged. There are 11 residues in the CDR3. Germline loops: CDR1 ENHRY, CDR2 SYGVKD. V dropped 2 bases and J dropped 15 bases, with 10 bases sitting between them. General study findings and limits: The tendency of first-cohort TCR clusters to co-occur in the 110 or so validation repertoires emerged from a later analysis. High sensitivity and specificity were reportedly achieved when the classifier diagnosed cytomegalovirus status.

V and J are TRBV10-3 and TRBJ2-2; D unclear. Sequenced input: PBMCs. This TCR came from a man aged 18 to 35 in good health and CMV-seronegative. The CDR3 region has the DNA TGTGCCATCAGTGAGGACATCTTGTTGTTTTTT. This encodes CAISEDILLFF.